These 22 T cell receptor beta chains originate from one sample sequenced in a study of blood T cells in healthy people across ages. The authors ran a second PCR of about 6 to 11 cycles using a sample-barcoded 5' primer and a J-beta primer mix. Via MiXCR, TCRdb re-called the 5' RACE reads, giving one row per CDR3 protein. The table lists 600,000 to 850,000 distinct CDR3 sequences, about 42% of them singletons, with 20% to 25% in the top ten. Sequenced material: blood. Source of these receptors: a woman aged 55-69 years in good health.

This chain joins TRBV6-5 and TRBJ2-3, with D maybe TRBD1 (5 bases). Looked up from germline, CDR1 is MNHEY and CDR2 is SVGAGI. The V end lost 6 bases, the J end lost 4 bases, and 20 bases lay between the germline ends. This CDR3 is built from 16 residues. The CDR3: CASSLIQGTAADTQYF. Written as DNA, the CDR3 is TGTGCCAGCAGCCTCATCCAGGGAACGGCAGCAGATACGCAGTATTTT.

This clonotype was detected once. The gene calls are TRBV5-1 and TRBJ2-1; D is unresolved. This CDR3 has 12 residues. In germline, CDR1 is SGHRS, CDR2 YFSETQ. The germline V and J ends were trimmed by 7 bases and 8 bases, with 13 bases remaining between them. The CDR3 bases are TGCGCCAGCGCATTGATAGGAGATGAGCAGTTCTTC. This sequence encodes CASALIGDEQFF.

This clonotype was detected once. The DNA for the CDR3 is TGTGCCAGTAGTAAGTGGACGGAGGCCGACTATGGCTACACCTTC. It is translated as CASSKWTEADYGYTF. The genes are TRBV19 and TRBJ1-2, with D uncertain. The V and J ends lost 4 bases and 3 bases respectively, with 15 bases between them. CDR3 length: 15 residues. CDR1 LNHDA and CDR2 SQIVND come from the germline V gene (reference sequence).

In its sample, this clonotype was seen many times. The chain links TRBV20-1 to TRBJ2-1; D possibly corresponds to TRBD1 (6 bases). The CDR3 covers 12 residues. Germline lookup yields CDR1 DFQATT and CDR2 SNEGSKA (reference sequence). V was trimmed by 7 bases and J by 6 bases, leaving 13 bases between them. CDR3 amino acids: CSVTQGGNEQFF. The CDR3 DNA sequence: TGCAGTGTTACACAGGGTGGCAATGAGCAGTTCTTC.

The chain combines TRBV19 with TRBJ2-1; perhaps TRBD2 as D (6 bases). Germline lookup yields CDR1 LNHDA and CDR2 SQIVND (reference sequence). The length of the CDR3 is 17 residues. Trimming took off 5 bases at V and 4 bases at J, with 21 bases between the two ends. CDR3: CASSAPSPGVRYNEQFF. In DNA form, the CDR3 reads TGTGCCAGTAGTGCCCCTTCTCCGGGAGTTCGGTACAATGAGCAGTTCTTC.

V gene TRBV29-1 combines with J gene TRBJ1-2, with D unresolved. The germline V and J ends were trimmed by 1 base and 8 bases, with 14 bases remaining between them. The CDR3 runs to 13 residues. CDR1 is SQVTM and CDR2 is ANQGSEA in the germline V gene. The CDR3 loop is CSVEANQWAGYTF. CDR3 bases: TGCAGCGTTGAAGCCAACCAGTGGGCCGGCTACACCTTC.

The CDR3 DNA follows: TGTGCCAGCAGTTACCCCACTGGGCAGGGAATGAACACTGAAGCTTTCTTT. Protein sequence: CASSYPTGQGMNTEAFF. The chain couples TRBV6-2 or TRBV6-3 to TRBJ1-1; perhaps TRBD1 as D (5 bases). This CDR3 comprises 17 residues. The V end was cut by 2 bases, the J end by 0 bases, with 16 bases between. Germline values: CDR1 MNHEY, CDR2 SVGEGT.

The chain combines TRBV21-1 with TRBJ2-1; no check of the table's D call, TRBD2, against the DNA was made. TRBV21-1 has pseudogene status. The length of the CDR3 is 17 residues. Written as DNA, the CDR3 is TGTGCCAGCAGCAAAGCCCGACTAGCGGGAGTCGGAAATGAGCAGTTCTTC. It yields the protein CASSKARLAGVGNEQFF.

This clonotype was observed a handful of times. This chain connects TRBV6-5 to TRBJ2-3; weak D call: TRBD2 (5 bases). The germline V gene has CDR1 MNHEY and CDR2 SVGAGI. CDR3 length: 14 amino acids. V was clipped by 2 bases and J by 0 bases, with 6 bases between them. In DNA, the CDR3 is TGTGCCAGCAGTTACGGACTCAGCACAGATACGCAGTATTTT. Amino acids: CASSYGLSTDTQYF.

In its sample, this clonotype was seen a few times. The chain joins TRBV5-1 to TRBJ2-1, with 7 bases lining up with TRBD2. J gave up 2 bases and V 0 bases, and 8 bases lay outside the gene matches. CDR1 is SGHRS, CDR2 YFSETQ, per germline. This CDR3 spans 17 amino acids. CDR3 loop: CASSLVPSGEPYNEQFF. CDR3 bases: TGCGCCAGCAGCTTGGTACCTAGCGGAGAACCCTACAATGAGCAGTTCTTC.

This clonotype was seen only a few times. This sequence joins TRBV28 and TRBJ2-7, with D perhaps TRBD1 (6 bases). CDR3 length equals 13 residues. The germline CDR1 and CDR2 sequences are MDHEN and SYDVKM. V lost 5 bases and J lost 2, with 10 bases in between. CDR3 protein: CASSGGQAYEQYF. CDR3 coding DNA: TGTGCCAGCAGTGGGGGCCAGGCCTACGAGCAGTACTTC.

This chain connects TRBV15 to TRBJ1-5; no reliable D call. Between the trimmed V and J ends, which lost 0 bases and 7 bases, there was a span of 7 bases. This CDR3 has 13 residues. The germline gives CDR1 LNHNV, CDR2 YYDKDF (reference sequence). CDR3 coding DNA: TGTGCCACCAGCAGAGATTTGGGACAGCCCCAGCATTTT. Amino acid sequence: CATSRDLGQPQHF.

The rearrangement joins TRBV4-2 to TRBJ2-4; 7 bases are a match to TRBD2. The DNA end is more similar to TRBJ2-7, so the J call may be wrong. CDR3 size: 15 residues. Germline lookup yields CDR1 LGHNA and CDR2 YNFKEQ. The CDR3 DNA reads TGTGCCAGCAGCCAAGATATCGGGAGGATTGACGAGCAGTACTTC. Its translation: CASSQDIGRIDEQYF.

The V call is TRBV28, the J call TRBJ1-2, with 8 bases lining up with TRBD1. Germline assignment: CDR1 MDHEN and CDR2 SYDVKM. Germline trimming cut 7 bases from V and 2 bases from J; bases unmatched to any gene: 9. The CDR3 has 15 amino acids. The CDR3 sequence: CASNDRGYGNYGYTF. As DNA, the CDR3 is TGTGCCAGCAACGACAGGGGTTATGGCAACTATGGCTACACCTTC.

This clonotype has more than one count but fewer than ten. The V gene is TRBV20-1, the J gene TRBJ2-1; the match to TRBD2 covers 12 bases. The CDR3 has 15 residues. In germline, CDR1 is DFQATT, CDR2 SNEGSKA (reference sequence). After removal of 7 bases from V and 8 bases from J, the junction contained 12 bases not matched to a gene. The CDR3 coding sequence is TGCAGTGGCTACCGGACTAGCGGGATGGTGGATGAGCAGTTCTTC. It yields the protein CSGYRTSGMVDEQFF.

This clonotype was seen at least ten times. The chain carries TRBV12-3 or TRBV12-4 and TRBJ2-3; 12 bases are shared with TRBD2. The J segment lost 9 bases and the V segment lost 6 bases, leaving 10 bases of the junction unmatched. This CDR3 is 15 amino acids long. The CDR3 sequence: CASSRLAGAPSTQYF. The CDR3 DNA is TGTGCCAGCAGCCGACTAGCGGGGGCCCCCTCGACGCAGTATTTT.

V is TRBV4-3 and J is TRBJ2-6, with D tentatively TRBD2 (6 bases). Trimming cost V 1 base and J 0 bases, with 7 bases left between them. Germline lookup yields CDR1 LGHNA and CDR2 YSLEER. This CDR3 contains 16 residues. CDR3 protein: CASSQAGVSGANVLTF. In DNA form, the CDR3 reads TGCGCCAGCAGCCAAGCGGGAGTCTCTGGGGCCAACGTCCTGACTTTC.

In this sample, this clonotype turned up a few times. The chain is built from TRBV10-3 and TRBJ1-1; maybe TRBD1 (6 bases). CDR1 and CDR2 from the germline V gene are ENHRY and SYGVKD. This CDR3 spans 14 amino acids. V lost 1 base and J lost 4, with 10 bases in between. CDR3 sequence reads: CAISEFTGPTEAFF. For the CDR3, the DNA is TGTGCCATCAGTGAGTTTACAGGGCCCACTGAAGCTTTCTTT.

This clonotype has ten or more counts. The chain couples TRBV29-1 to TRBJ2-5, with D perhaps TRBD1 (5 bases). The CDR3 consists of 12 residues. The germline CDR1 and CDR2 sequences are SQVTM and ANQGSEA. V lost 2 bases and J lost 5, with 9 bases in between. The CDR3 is CSVEQGGETQYF. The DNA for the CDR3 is TGCAGCGTTGAACAGGGTGGGGAGACCCAGTACTTC. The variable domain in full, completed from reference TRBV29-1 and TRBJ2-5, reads SAVISQKPSRDICQRGTSLTIQCQVDSQVTMMFWYRQQPGQSLTLIATANQGSEATYESGFVIDKFPISRPNLTFSTLTVSNMSPEDSSIYLCSVEQGGETQYFGPGTRLLVL.

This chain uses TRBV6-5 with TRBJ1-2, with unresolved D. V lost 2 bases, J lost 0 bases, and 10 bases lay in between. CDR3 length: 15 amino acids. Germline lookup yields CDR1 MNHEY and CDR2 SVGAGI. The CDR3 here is CASSYETDSNYGYTF. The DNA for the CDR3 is TGTGCCAGCAGTTACGAAACAGATTCTAACTATGGCTACACCTTC.

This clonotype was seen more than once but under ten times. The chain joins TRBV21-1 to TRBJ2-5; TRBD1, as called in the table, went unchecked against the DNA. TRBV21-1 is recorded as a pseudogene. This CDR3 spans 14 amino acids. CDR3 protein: CASSNSTGWETQYF. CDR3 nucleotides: TGTGCCAGCAGCAACTCGACAGGGTGGGAGACCCAGTACTTC.

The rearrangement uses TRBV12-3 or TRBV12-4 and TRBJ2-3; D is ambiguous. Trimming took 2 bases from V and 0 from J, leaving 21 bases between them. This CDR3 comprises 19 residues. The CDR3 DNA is TGTGCCAGCAGTTTACGAGCCGGGCTCCCTGGGTTTAGCACAGATACGCAGTATTTT. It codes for CASSLRAGLPGFSTDTQYF.